This T cell receptor beta chain derives from a study of PD-L1 blockade in urothelial cancer. For the study at large: Study patients had been treated with 0 to 3 previous chemotherapy regimens.

Assay used: immunoSEQ multiplex PCR; TCRdb lists only in-frame clones, some missing. The sample consists of around 40,000 clones, 80% to 95% of them appearing once. As to time point: pretreatment peripheral blood. Diagnoses among patients were locally advanced or metastatic urothelial carcinoma. Germline V gene data show CDR1 as LGHNA and CDR2 as YNFKEQ. The V segment lost 0 bases and the J segment 5 bases; nucleotides outside the gene matches: 8. The CDR3 totals 16 residues. V usage is TRBV4-2 and J usage is TRBJ2-7; 9 nucleotides line up with TRBD2. Sequencing used PBMCs, obtained around atezolizumab (anti-PD-L1) treatment. This TCR was recovered from a woman between 55 and 75 years old with urothelial cancer. The CDR3 here is CASSQDGLAGRNEQYF. CDR3 bases: TGTGCCAGCAGCCAAGATGGCCTAGCGGGAAGGAACGAGCAGTACTTC.